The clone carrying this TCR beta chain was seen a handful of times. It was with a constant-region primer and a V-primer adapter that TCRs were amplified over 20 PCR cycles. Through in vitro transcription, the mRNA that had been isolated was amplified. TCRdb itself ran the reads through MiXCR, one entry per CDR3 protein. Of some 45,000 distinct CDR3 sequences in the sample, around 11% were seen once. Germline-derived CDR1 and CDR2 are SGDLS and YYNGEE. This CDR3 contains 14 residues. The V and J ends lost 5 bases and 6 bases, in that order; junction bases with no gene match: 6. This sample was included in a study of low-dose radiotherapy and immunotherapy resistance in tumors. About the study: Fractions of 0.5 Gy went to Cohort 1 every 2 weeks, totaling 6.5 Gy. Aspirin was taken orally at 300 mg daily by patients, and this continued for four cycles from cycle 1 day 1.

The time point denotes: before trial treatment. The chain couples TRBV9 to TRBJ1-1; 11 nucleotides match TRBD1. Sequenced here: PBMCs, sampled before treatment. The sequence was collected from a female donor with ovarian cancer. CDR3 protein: CASRATGQGAEAFF. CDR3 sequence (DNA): TGTGCCAGCAGGGCTACGGGACAGGGGGCTGAAGCTTTCTTT.